These 15 T cell receptor beta chains were sequenced from one sample in a study of T cell repertoires in cytomegalovirus infection. These TCRs' antigens remain unknown. MiXCR, applied by TCRdb to the reads, yields one record per CDR3 protein. The top ten hold 13% of the sample, which has approximately 990,000 distinct CDR3 sequences, roughly 30% seen once. The sample consisted of cultured CD8+ T cells from PBMCs, taken from culture after CMV antigen stimulation. These TCRs come from a human donor in good health (CMV status not recorded). Some clones in this sample may be carry-over from other donors' samples.

This chain links TRBV5-1 with TRBJ1-3; TRBD1 aligns across 8 bases. Germline loops: CDR1 SGHRS, CDR2 YFSETQ. The ends lost 2 bases at V and 3 bases at J; junction bases unmatched: 4. This CDR3 has 15 amino acids. The CDR3 region has the DNA TGCGCCAGCAGCTTCACAACAGGGGGTGGAAACACCATATATTTT. Protein: CASSFTTGGGNTIYF.

In this sample, this clonotype turned up many times. The chain couples TRBV7-9 to TRBJ2-1, with 9 bases matching TRBD1. V shed 1 base and J 2 bases; nucleotides not matched to a gene: 9. CDR1 is SEHNR and CDR2 is FQNEAQ in the germline V gene (reference sequence). The CDR3 has 18 amino acids. The chain's CDR3 is CASSLVPGQGLAYNEQFF. In DNA form, the CDR3 reads TGTGCCAGCAGCTTAGTACCGGGACAGGGACTGGCCTACAATGAGCAGTTCTTC.

This clonotype was recorded at least ten times. J is TRBJ2-1 and V is TRBV12-3 or TRBV12-4; D is uncertain. The ends were cut back, 4 bases at V and 8 bases at J, with 9 bases in the middle. The CDR3 is 12 residues long. The CDR3 sequence: CASSSDFYEQFF. CDR3 bases: TGTGCCAGCAGTTCTGACTTCTATGAGCAGTTCTTC.

The rearrangement uses TRBV15 and TRBJ2-7, with TRBD1 matching 8 bases. The length of the CDR3 is 15 residues. The germline gives CDR1 LNHNV, CDR2 YYDKDF (reference sequence). Germline trimming cut 6 bases from V and 0 bases from J; bases unmatched to any gene: 7. The CDR3 DNA reads TGTGCCACCAGGCACGGGACAGGTTACTCCTACGAGCAGTACTTC. It yields the protein CATRHGTGYSYEQYF.

This clonotype came up many times. The chain employs TRBV27 and TRBJ2-6; TRBD1 matches at 11 bases. Germline CDR1 MNHEY, CDR2 SMNVEV (reference sequence). Trimming took 7 bases from V and 0 from J; bases not matched to a gene: 8. The CDR3 loop spans 18 amino acids. The CDR3, as DNA: TGTGCCAGCACCCCCGGGACAGGGGGTGTCTCTGGGGCCAACGTCCTGACTTTC. Protein: CASTPGTGGVSGANVLTF.

This clonotype appeared a few times. This chain connects TRBV10-3 to TRBJ1-2; TRBD1 matches at 7 bases. Germline CDR1 is ENHRY and CDR2 is SYGVKD. Losses at the gene ends were 5 bases for V and 3 bases for J; bases not matched to a gene: 6. The CDR3 extends over 14 amino acids. CDR3 sequence (DNA): TGTGCCATCAGTTGGGACAGAGAGTACTATGGCTACACCTTC. Amino acids: CAISWDREYYGYTF.

This clonotype has at least ten counts. V usage is TRBV12-3 or TRBV12-4 and J usage is TRBJ2-3, with no clear D. This CDR3 region has 13 residues. Deletions cut 2 bases from V and 5 bases from J, with 8 bases between. The CDR3 spells CASSLSAGDTQYF. In DNA, the CDR3 is TGTGCCAGCAGTTTATCCGCCGGAGATACGCAGTATTTT.

This clonotype has a handful of counts. V gene TRBV7-6 combines with J gene TRBJ1-4; weak D call: TRBD1 (5 bases). The CDR3 is 16 amino acids. V dropped 5 bases and J dropped 0 bases, with 13 bases sitting between them. CDR1 and CDR2 from the germline V gene are SGHVS and FNYEAQ. The CDR3 here is CASSPRGGATNEKLFF. Here the CDR3 DNA reads TGTGCCAGCAGCCCCCGGGGGGGGGCAACTAATGAAAAACTGTTTTTT.

In this sample, this clonotype turned up many times. The gene calls are TRBV12-5 and TRBJ2-1; no reliable D call. The CDR3 has 12 amino acids. Germline lookup yields CDR1 LGHNT and CDR2 FRNRAP. Trimming stripped 1 base from V and 5 bases from J, with 3 bases between. The CDR3 bases are TGTGCTAGTGGTTTGGCCCACAATGAGCAGTTCTTC. Protein: CASGLAHNEQFF.

A few counts support this clonotype. The rearrangement uses TRBV29-1 and TRBJ2-5; D uncertain. Trimming cost V 5 bases and J 5 bases, with 15 bases left between them. The CDR3 has 13 residues. Germline CDR1 is SQVTM and CDR2 is ANQGSEA. The CDR3 here is CSVLDGPQETQYF. CDR3 in DNA: TGCAGCGTTCTGGACGGGCCTCAGGAGACCCAGTACTTC. Full variable domain (outside the CDR3, taken from reference TRBV29-1 and TRBJ2-5): SAVISQKPSRDICQRGTSLTIQCQVDSQVTMMFWYRQQPGQSLTLIATANQGSEATYESGFVIDKFPISRPNLTFSTLTVSNMSPEDSSIYLCSVLDGPQETQYFGPGTRLLVL.

The chain is built from TRBV5-1 and TRBJ2-1, with D possibly matching TRBD2 (5 bases). Trimming removed 5 bases at V and 0 bases at J, with 12 bases between. CDR1 is SGHRS, CDR2 YFSETQ, per germline. The CDR3 has 15 residues. The CDR3 coding sequence is TGCGCCAGCAGTATGGAGGATAGCTCCTACAATGAGCAGTTCTTC. Translating it yields CASSMEDSSYNEQFF.

This clonotype was observed a handful of times. The chain has TRBV7-6 and TRBJ2-4; TRBD1 is a possible D gene (5 bases). Per germline, CDR1 SGHVS and CDR2 FNYEAQ. This CDR3 has 14 residues. V lost 5 bases and J lost 9, with 17 bases in between. The CDR3 is CASSQTGGVSIQYF. CDR3 nucleotide sequence: TGTGCCAGCAGCCAAACAGGCGGAGTTAGCATTCAGTACTTC.

The sample holds many counts of this clonotype. This chain links TRBV7-2 with TRBJ1-5; no firm D call. CDR1 is SGHTA, CDR2 FQGNSA, per germline. The CDR3 sequence is 13 residues long. The germline V and J ends were trimmed by 2 bases and 10 bases, with 12 bases remaining between them. The CDR3 DNA reads TGTGCCAGCAGCTTAAATGGCGGACGACCCCAGCATTTT. Its protein is CASSLNGGRPQHF. The full variable domain, with the rest looked up from reference TRBV7-2 and TRBJ1-5, is GAGVSQSPSNKVTEKGKDVELRCDPISGHTALYWYRQSLGQGLEFLIYFQGNSAPDKSGLPSDRFSAERTGGSVSTLTIQRTQQEDSAVYLCASSLNGGRPQHFGDGTRLSIL.

V and J are TRBV5-1 and TRBJ2-5; weak D call: TRBD2 (5 bases). V was trimmed by 2 bases and J by 2 bases, leaving 16 bases between them. The CDR3 totals 16 residues. Germline V CDR1 and CDR2: SGHRS, YFSETQ. As DNA, the CDR3 is TGCGCCAGCAGCTTCCGGAGCGGACTTCCGCAAGAGACCCAGTACTTC. This encodes CASSFRSGLPQETQYF.

This clonotype has more than one count but fewer than ten. CDR3 residues: CASSQGLNGNEQFF. In DNA form, the CDR3 reads TGCGCCAGCAGCCAAGGCTTGAATGGGAATGAGCAGTTCTTC. The rearrangement joins TRBV4-1 to TRBJ2-1; unclear D gene. The germline CDR1 and CDR2 sequences are MGHRA and YSYEKL. This CDR3 has 14 residues. V was cut by 1 base and J by 7 bases, with 11 bases left in between.